A selection of T cell receptor beta chains follows, all from one sample in a study of control samples from healthy donors and cancer patients. The assay was immunoSEQ multiplex PCR, and TCRdb's table has in-frame clones only and misses some. The sample comprises fewer than 95,000 clones, roughly nine tenths of which are singletons, and 20% to 25% rests with the top ten. Sequencing was carried out using blood. Receptors were obtained from a man aged 30 to 39 in good health. Both conserved end residues are part of each CDR3.

J: TRBJ1-5; V: TRBV6-6; CDR3: CASSSRRDDQPQHF
J: TRBJ2-5; V: TRBV19; CDR3: CASSKAQRGQETQYF
J: TRBJ1-2; V: TRBV9; CDR3: CASSVTGGNVYGYTF
J: TRBJ2-1; V: TRBV7-2; CDR3: CASSSPRTSYEQFF
J: TRBJ1-5; V: TRBV6-5; CDR3: CASGRDGAQHF
J: TRBJ2-3; V: TRBV6-5; CDR3: CASSSLAGGTDTQYF
J: TRBJ1-4; V: TRBV5-5; CDR3: CASSPGQSRNEKLFF
J: TRBJ2-5; V: TRBV30; CDR3: CAWSLGGMETQYF
J: TRBJ1-1; V: TRBV7-9; CDR3: CASSLDRGTEAFF
J: TRBJ1-2; V: TRBV9; CDR3: CASSVDGNYGYTF
J: TRBJ2-3; V: TRBV11-2; CDR3: CANSSPGTADTQYF
J: TRBJ1-2; V: TRBV9; CDR3: CASSVGVTNGYTF
J: TRBJ1-1; V: TRBV24-1; CDR3: CATSVGTGPEAFF
J: TRBJ1-4; V: TRBV12-3/TRBV12-4; CDR3: CASSLPGVGKLFF
J: TRBJ1-1; V: TRBV27; CDR3: CASSLTAGNMNTEAFF
J: TRBJ1-1; V: TRBV2; CDR3: CANLQGRWSTEAFF
J: TRBJ2-1; V: TRBV6-1; CDR3: CASSERGSSYNGQFF
J: TRBJ2-1; V: TRBV28; CDR3: CASSPPGLVRYNEQFF
J: TRBJ2-7; V: TRBV2; CDR3: CAIETGGVSYEQYF
J: TRBJ2-7; V: TRBV9; CDR3: CASSAGGLAGGYEQYF
J: TRBJ2-1; V: TRBV10-3; CDR3: CAISETSGANEQFF
J: TRBJ2-2; V: TRBV7-9; CDR3: CASSLGQPSGELFF
J: TRBJ2-7; V: TRBV20-1; CDR3: CSAGDEQYF
J: TRBJ1-1; V: TRBV5-1; CDR3: CASSAYRGDTEAFF
J: TRBJ2-5; V: TRBV7-6; CDR3: CASSLGTSGGAETQYF
J: TRBJ2-3; V: TRBV10-2; CDR3: CASSWAGGGTDTQYF
J: TRBJ2-3; V: TRBV6-5; CDR3: CASSHLGPTDTQYF
J: TRBJ1-1; V: TRBV3-1/TRBV3-2; CDR3: CAAGRKWAFF
J: TRBJ2-5; V: TRBV6-6; CDR3: CASTLGTLHETQYF
J: TRBJ1-2; V: TRBV27; CDR3: CASSHWDSLNYGYTF
J: TRBJ2-5; V: TRBV6-5; CDR3: CASRGQGAGETQYF
J: TRBJ2-5; V: TRBV5-5; CDR3: CASRTGTGETQYF
J: TRBJ1-1; V: TRBV4-1; CDR3: CASRLAGGRGTTEAFF
J: TRBJ1-2; V: TRBV5-1; CDR3: CASSLVGETSYGYTF
J: TRBJ1-4; V: TRBV6-2/TRBV6-3; CDR3: CASSYFDLRATNEKLFF
J: TRBJ2-1; V: TRBV4-2; CDR3: CASSPRTSGTYNEQFF
J: TRBJ1-1; V: TRBV3-1/TRBV3-2; CDR3: CASSLRGEAFF
J: TRBJ1-6; V: TRBV4-1; CDR3: CASSQDRESSYNSPLHF
J: TRBJ2-3; V: TRBV5-5; CDR3: CASRYDRRPDTQYF
J: TRBJ2-1; V: TRBV7-3; CDR3: CASSPDTVYNEQFF
J: TRBJ2-3; V: TRBV29-1; CDR3: CSVEGTDYTTDTQYF
J: TRBJ1-3; V: TRBV5-5; CDR3: CASSPDSYSGNTIYF
J: TRBJ1-6; V: TRBV6-5; CDR3: CASSFDRDQNSPLHF